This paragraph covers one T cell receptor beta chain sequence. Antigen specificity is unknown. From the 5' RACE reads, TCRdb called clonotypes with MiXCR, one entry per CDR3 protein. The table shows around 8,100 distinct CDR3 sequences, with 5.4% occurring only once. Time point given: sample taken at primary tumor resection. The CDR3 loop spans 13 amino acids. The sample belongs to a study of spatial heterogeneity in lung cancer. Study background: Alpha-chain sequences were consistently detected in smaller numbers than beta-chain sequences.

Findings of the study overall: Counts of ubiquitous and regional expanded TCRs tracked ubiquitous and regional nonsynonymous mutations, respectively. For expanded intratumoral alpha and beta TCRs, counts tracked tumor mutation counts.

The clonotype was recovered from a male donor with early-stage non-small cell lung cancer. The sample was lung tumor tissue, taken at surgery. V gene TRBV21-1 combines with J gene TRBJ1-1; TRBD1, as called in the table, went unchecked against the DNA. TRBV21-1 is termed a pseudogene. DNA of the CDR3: TGTGCCAGCCGGAGGGGGGGTGTCACTGAAGCTTTCTTT. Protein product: CASRRGGVTEAFF.